Listed below are T cell receptor beta chains from one sample, sequenced in a study of blood T cell repertoires in COVID-19. Libraries were prepared by immunoSEQ multiplex PCR; TCRdb keeps only in-frame clonotypes and omits some of them. The sample lists over 450,000 clones; about 88% were seen once. The sample was peripheral blood. The receptors originated from a man aged 18 to 29 with COVID-19, enrolled during active disease. Both conserved end residues are part of each CDR3. D genes are given only for firm matches. A clone size is listed for some rows: how often the clone was seen (once, few, many), or a class if it is expanded.

D gene | J gene | V gene | clone size | CDR3 length | CDR3 DNA | CDR3 protein
TRBD2 | TRBJ2-2 | TRBV18 | . | 18 | TGTGCCAGCTCACCACCCGGACTAGCGGGGGGATACACCGGGGAGCTGTTTTTT | CASSPPGLAGGYTGELFF
TRBD2 | TRBJ2-1 | TRBV6-5 | . | 15 | TGTGCCAGCAGCCAAGGACTAGCGGTAAACAATGAGCAGTTCTTC | CASSQGLAVNNEQFF
TRBD1 | TRBJ1-6 | TRBV19 | . | 15 | TGTGCCAGTGCCAATCAGGGGGGCCTAGGGTCACCCCTCCACTTT | CASANQGGLGSPLHF
. | TRBJ1-6 | TRBV27 | . | 14 | TGTGCCAGCAGTTTGGGGCAGGCTAATTCACCCCTCCACTTT | CASSLGQANSPLHF
TRBD2 | TRBJ2-7 | TRBV5-1 | . | 14 | TGCGCCAGCAGTCCCGGGACTAGCGATAACGAGCAGTACTTC | CASSPGTSDNEQYF
. | TRBJ1-6 | TRBV6-2/TRBV6-3 | . | 16 | TGTGCCAGCAACCCGACGGGGGGCTCCTATAATTCACCCCTCCACTTT | CASNPTGGSYNSPLHF
TRBD1 | TRBJ1-3 | TRBV5-5 | . | 16 | TGTGCCAGCAGCTTCGCCGGGACAGTCTCTGGAAACACCATATATTTT | CASSFAGTVSGNTIYF
TRBD1 | TRBJ1-5 | TRBV18 | . | 20 | TGTGCCAGCTCACCAGACCAGGGACAGGGGGCCGAAGATTTTAATCAGCCCCAGCATTTT | CASSPDQGQGAEDFNQPQHF
TRBD1 | TRBJ1-1 | TRBV3-1/TRBV3-2 | . | 16 | TGTGCCAGCAGCCCCCGGGGAGCAGGGGGCGTTGGTGAAGCTTTCTTT | CASSPRGAGGVGEAFF
TRBD1 | TRBJ1-2 | TRBV7-8 | . | 14 | TGTGCCAGCGGGATGGACAGGGTAGGAGGTGGCTACACCTTC | CASGMDRVGGGYTF
TRBD2 | TRBJ2-1 | TRBV9 | . | 14 | TGTGCCAGCACCAGCGGGAGCTCCTACAATGAGCAGTTCTTC | CASTSGSSYNEQFF
. | TRBJ2-3 | TRBV11-3 | few | 13 | TGTGCCAGCAGCCCCTCCAGGGGAGGGGCGCAGTATTTT | CASSPSRGGAQYF
. | TRBJ1-3 | TRBV2 | . | 15 | TGTGCCAGCAGTCAAGGTGACAGATCGGGAAACACCATATATTTT | CASSQGDRSGNTIYF
TRBD1 | TRBJ1-2 | TRBV6-6 | . | 16 | TGTGCCAGCAGTTACTTACAGGGGCAAGCTAACTATGGCTACACCTTC | CASSYLQGQANYGYTF
. | TRBJ2-2 | TRBV9 | . | 16 | TGTGCCAGCAGCGCCACTGGCGGGGCGAACACCGGGGAGCTGTTTTTT | CASSATGGANTGELFF
. | TRBJ2-5 | TRBV7-9 | . | 13 | TGTGCCAGCGGATCTAGTAGCGCGGAGACCCAGTACTTC | CASGSSSAETQYF
TRBD2 | TRBJ2-1 | TRBV19 | . | 14 | TGTGCCAGTAGTAGAGTAGCGGGAGATTATGAGCAGTTCTTC | CASSRVAGDYEQFF
TRBD2 | TRBJ2-3 | TRBV10-1 | . | 16 | TGCGCCAGCAGTGGGACTAGCGGGTATACTTCAGATACGCAGTATTTT | CASSGTSGYTSDTQYF
. | TRBJ1-5 | TRBV7-8 | few | 15 | TGTGCCAGCAGCTTACTCCCGGGAAGCAATCAGCCCCAGCATTTT | CASSLLPGSNQPQHF
TRBD1 | TRBJ2-2 | TRBV5-1 | . | 17 | TGCGCCAGCAGCTTCGGGTACAGGGGCCCAGACACCGGGGAGCTGTTTTTT | CASSFGYRGPDTGELFF
. | TRBJ2-2 | TRBV6-1 | . | 14 | TGTGCCAGCAGTGAACGGACAGCCACCGGGGAGCTGTTTTTT | CASSERTATGELFF
. | TRBJ2-1 | TRBV13 | . | 13 | TGTGCCAGCAGCCAAGGGGGTTACAATGAGCAGTTCTTC | CASSQGGYNEQFF
TRBD2 | TRBJ2-7 | TRBV14 | . | 14 | TGTGCCAGCAGCCCAACTCGGACTAGCTACGAGCAGTACTTC | CASSPTRTSYEQYF
TRBD2 | TRBJ2-5 | TRBV5-4 | many | 15 | TGTGCCAGCAGCTCGTCAGGGACTAACCAAGAGACCCAGTACTTC | CASSSSGTNQETQYF
TRBD2 | TRBJ2-7 | TRBV7-8 | . | 18 | TGTGCCAGCAGCTTCCGATTATCAGGGACTAGCGGGCGGTACGAGCAGTACTTC | CASSFRLSGTSGRYEQYF
. | TRBJ1-4 | TRBV19 | . | 14 | TGTGCCAGTAAACCATTGGACAGTAATGAAAAACTGTTTTTT | CASKPLDSNEKLFF
. | TRBJ1-2 | TRBV19 | . | 14 | TGTGCCAGTAGTAAGACTTTTGCCCGCTATGGCTACACCTTC | CASSKTFARYGYTF
. | TRBJ2-6 | TRBV7-9 | . | 14 | TGTGCCAGCAGCCATGGGACAGGGGCCAACGTCCTGACTTTC | CASSHGTGANVLTF
. | TRBJ1-1 | TRBV6-5 | . | 14 | TGTGCCAGCAGTTACCGGACAAGGATCACTGAAGCTTTCTTT | CASSYRTRITEAFF
. | TRBJ2-3 | TRBV15 | . | 15 | TGTGCCACCAGCGCGAGTACTAAAAGCACAGATACGCAGTATTTT | CATSASTKSTDTQYF
. | TRBJ2-7 | TRBV14 | . | 12 | TGTGCCAGCAGCCCTACAGGGCAAGAGCAGTACTTC | CASSPTGQEQYF
. | TRBJ1-1 | TRBV6-1 | . | 12 | TGTGCCAGCAGTGAAGCTGGAGTAGAAGCTTTCTTT | CASSEAGVEAFF
TRBD2 | TRBJ2-3 | TRBV5-6 | . | 16 | TGTGCCAGCAGCCAGACTAGCGGGAGGGCCATAGATACGCAGTATTTT | CASSQTSGRAIDTQYF
. | TRBJ2-7 | TRBV11-3 | once | 12 | TGTGCCAGCAGCCCCCCGAGGGACGAGCAGTACTTC | CASSPPRDEQYF
. | TRBJ2-1 | TRBV4-1 | . | 16 | TGCGCCAGCAGCCCACGGGACTTGACCTCCTACAATGAGCAGTTCTTC | CASSPRDLTSYNEQFF
TRBD1 | TRBJ1-4 | TRBV7-6 | . | 15 | TGTGCCAGCAGCCTCTCGGGACAGAGTAATGAAAAACTGTTTTTT | CASSLSGQSNEKLFF
. | TRBJ1-1 | TRBV5-6 | . | 15 | TGTGCCAGCAGCTTTCTACCCTTAAGGGAGTCTGAAGCTTTCTTT | CASSFLPLRESEAFF
TRBD1 | TRBJ2-7 | TRBV5-5 | . | 16 | TGTGCCAGCAGCCCGGGGACAGGGGTCGTCAAGGGCTCGCAGTACTTC | CASSPGTGVVKGSQYF
TRBD1 | TRBJ1-6 | TRBV5-5 | once | 15 | TGTGCCAGCAGGACAGGGGGGATAACGAATTCACCCCTCCACTTT | CASRTGGITNSPLHF
TRBD1 | TRBJ2-4 | TRBV2 | . | 15 | TGTGCCAGCAGTGGACTCCGGGACAGGGGTGACATTCAGTACTTC | CASSGLRDRGDIQYF
TRBD1 | TRBJ1-1 | TRBV24-1 | . | 15 | TGTGCCACCAGTGATACCGGGACAGGGGACACTGAAGCTTTCTTT | CATSDTGTGDTEAFF
. | TRBJ2-1 | TRBV2 | once | 14 | TGTGCCAGCAGTTTGTCTCCTGACTCCAATGAGCAGTTCTTC | CASSLSPDSNEQFF
TRBD1 | TRBJ1-2 | TRBV4-1 | . | 16 | TGCGCCAGCAGCTTGGGACAGGGGGTAGCTAACTATGGCTACACCTTC | CASSLGQGVANYGYTF
TRBD1 | TRBJ2-7 | TRBV25-1 | . | 15 | TGTGCCAGCAGTGAAGCCGGGACAGGGTCCTACGAGCAGTACTTC | CASSEAGTGSYEQYF
. | TRBJ1-2 | TRBV6-2/TRBV6-3 | . | 16 | TGTGCCAGCAGTCCACACCAGAGCGGAGGGAACTATGGCTACACCTTC | CASSPHQSGGNYGYTF
TRBD1 | TRBJ2-7 | TRBV6-1 | . | 14 | TGTGCCAGCAGTGAGGGACAGCCAGATTACGAGCAGTACTTC | CASSEGQPDYEQYF
. | TRBJ2-7 | TRBV2 | . | 12 | TGTGCCAGCAGTGAAACTCCCCGCGAGCAGTACTTC | CASSETPREQYF
TRBD2 | TRBJ2-3 | TRBV5-1 | . | 16 | TGCGCCAGCGCTCCTTTGGCTAGCGGGAGAGGAGATACGCAGTATTTT | CASAPLASGRGDTQYF
. | TRBJ1-3 | TRBV29-1 | . | 13 | TGCAGCGTTGAAGCAGGGGACGGAAACACCATATATTTT | CSVEAGDGNTIYF
. | TRBJ2-5 | TRBV27 | . | 14 | TGTGCCAGCCGGGGAGACGGGATAAAAGAGACCCAGTACTTC | CASRGDGIKETQYF
. | TRBJ1-5 | TRBV19 | . | 17 | TGTGCCAGTAGTACAGGCCCGGGAACTCAGCCCAATCAGCCCCAGCATTTT | CASSTGPGTQPNQPQHF
. | TRBJ2-7 | TRBV29-1 | . | 15 | TGCAGCGTTGAAGTGGTAAGGGAAGAGGGCTACGAGCAGTACTTC | CSVEVVREEGYEQYF
TRBD1 | TRBJ1-4 | TRBV19 | . | 15 | TGTGCCAGTAGTATAGGACAGGGCGGAGGACAAAAACTGTTTTTT | CASSIGQGGGQKLFF
TRBD2 | TRBJ2-1 | TRBV5-5 | . | 16 | TGTGCCAGCAGCTTGGCCGGGACTAGGTTAGATAATGAGCAGTTCTTC | CASSLAGTRLDNEQFF
. | TRBJ1-5 | TRBV10-1 | . | 17 | TGCGCCAGCAGTGAGTCTGAGTGGGCACATAGCAATCAGCCCCAGCATTTT | CASSESEWAHSNQPQHF
. | TRBJ1-2 | TRBV6-1 | . | 13 | TGTGCCAGCAGTGAAGAGGGACTATTAGGCTACACCTTC | CASSEEGLLGYTF
TRBD1 | TRBJ2-3 | TRBV18 | . | 17 | TGTGCCAGCTCGCCCGCTCCCGGGACAGGTGCCGGAGATACGCAGTATTTT | CASSPAPGTGAGDTQYF
TRBD2 | TRBJ2-3 | TRBV10-3 | . | 15 | TGTGCCATCAGCACTAGCGGGGGGGTCACAGATACGCAGTATTTT | CAISTSGGVTDTQYF
TRBD2 | TRBJ2-3 | TRBV24-1 | . | 18 | TGTGCCACCAGTGATTCATTACGGGAGGGGGAGCTCTTAGATACGCAGTATTTT | CATSDSLREGELLDTQYF
. | TRBJ1-6 | TRBV6-5 | . | 14 | TGTGCCAGCAGAAAGGAGGAGGGCGGGTCACCCCTCCACTTT | CASRKEEGGSPLHF